This T cell receptor (beta chain) was found in a study of blood T cell repertoires in COVID-19. Study context: Researchers got acute and convalescent COVID-19 samples from the United States, Italy and Spain. Sources were T cells, B-cell-depleted T cells, or PBMCs; the material itself was cDNA or gDNA.

The V gene's germline CDR1 is SEHNR and CDR2 FQNEAQ (reference sequence). This CDR3 spans 18 amino acids. V lost 5 bases to trimming and J lost 2 bases; unmatched junction nucleotides: 12. Sequenced by immunoSEQ multiplex PCR; TCRdb stores in-frame clones only, minus some. The sample includes 140,000 or so clones, 80% to 85% seen only once; the top ten take about 8%. A few counts support this clone. Input material: peripheral blood. The chain joins TRBV7-9 to TRBJ2-2; 9 positions match TRBD1. This receptor was identified in a human donor in a cohort sampled during active COVID-19. The CDR3 DNA reads as TGTGCCAGCAGCCGAACGGGACAGGGCACCATCAACACCGGGGAGCTGTTTTTT. As protein: CASSRTGQGTINTGELFF.